This T cell receptor beta chain was found in a study of CD8 T cells in ankylosing spondylitis. The V end lost 1 base, the J end lost 0 bases, and 6 bases lay between the germline ends. CDR1 is MNHNS, CDR2 SASEGT, per germline. The CDR3 consists of 14 residues. A quantitative 5'-RACE method, one with molecular barcodes, was used to make TCR beta libraries. TCRdb used MiXCR to reprocess the 5' RACE reads, holding one entry per CDR3 protein. The sample lists under 450,000 distinct CDR3 sequences; roughly 20% were seen once. In this sample, this clonotype turned up once. Its antigen remains unidentified. Study-level findings and limits: What appeared characteristic of ankylosing spondylitis blood was a TCR beta motif of eight highly homologous variants. According to the report, clones linked to the disease were significantly enriched in matched synovial fluid samples taken from ankylosing spondylitis patients. CD8+ cells made up the disease-linked clones, which were relatively rare in peripheral blood.

The TCR originated in a male donor with ankylosing spondylitis or in good health (not recorded which). The chain links TRBV6-1 to TRBJ1-1; no reliable D call. Material for sequencing was blood, either unsorted or a sorted T cell fraction (not recorded which). The CDR3 is CASSEGRMNTEAFF. The CDR3 DNA reads as TGTGCCAGCAGTGAAGGCCGGATGAACACTGAAGCTTTCTTT.